This record looks at one T cell receptor beta chain sequence and its context. Its antigen is currently unknown. The sample comes from a study of CD8 T cells in ankylosing spondylitis. Study-wide results and limits: Clones that were linked to disease were CD8+ and were relatively rare in peripheral blood. Reportedly, disease-linked clones are significantly enriched in ankylosing spondylitis patients' matched synovial fluid. Seemingly distinctive of ankylosing spondylitis blood was a TCR beta motif formed by eight highly homologous variants.

The CDR3 contains 18 residues. The germline V gene encodes CDR1 SGDLS and CDR2 YYNGEE. V dropped 0 bases and J dropped 7; count of bases not matched to a gene: 15. Libraries of TCR beta came from quantitative 5'-RACE with molecular barcodes. MiXCR was run by TCRdb on the 5' RACE reads, yielding one entry per CDR3 protein. The data show roughly 150,000 distinct CDR3 sequences, roughly 30% seen once. The rearrangement joins TRBV9 to TRBJ2-1, with 8 bases aligning to TRBD2. The specimen was synovial fluid, either unsorted or a sorted T cell fraction (not recorded which). This TCR was sampled from a male donor with ankylosing spondylitis. CDR3 sequence: CASSVGPSGSYGGNEQFF. The CDR3, as DNA: TGTGCCAGCAGCGTAGGACCGAGCGGGAGTTATGGAGGGAATGAGCAGTTCTTC.